Listed below are T cell receptor beta chains from one sample, sequenced in a study of T cell repertoires in cytomegalovirus infection. One entry per CDR3 protein results from TCRdb running MiXCR on the reads. The data contain around 630,000 distinct CDR3 sequences, 20% to 30% of them seen just once; the ten biggest clones take up around 8%. The sequencing sample was made of CD8+ T cells from PBMCs. The receptors stem from a human donor in good health (CMV status not recorded). Some clones in this sample may be carry-over from other donors' samples. Each CDR3 is given with its conserved first and last residue. D genes are given only for firm matches. The listing skips clone size in some rows; elsewhere it reads once, few, many or a size class.

>.|TRBJ2-7|TRBV19|many|13
TGTGCCAGTAGTATCGACTTGCCCTACGAGCAGTACTTC
CASSIDLPYEQYF
>TRBD2|TRBJ2-3|TRBV6-2/TRBV6-3|once|16
TGTGCCAGCAGCCCGGATACCAGCGGGGGGGCACATACGCAGTATTTT
CASSPDTSGGAHTQYF
>TRBD1|TRBJ1-4|TRBV7-9|few|16
TGTGCCAGCAGCTTAAACCTGGGACAGGACAATGAAAAACTGTTTTTT
CASSLNLGQDNEKLFF
>.|TRBJ2-3|TRBV12-3/TRBV12-4|.|15
TGTGCCAGCAGTTTATCGCTTCTGGGCACAGATACGCAGTATTTT
CASSLSLLGTDTQYF
>.|TRBJ2-1|TRBV20-1|.|14
TGCAGTGCTCCCTCCCGGGACGGCTATAATGAGCAGTTCTTC
CSAPSRDGYNEQFF
>.|TRBJ2-5|TRBV7-8|many|11
TGTGCCAGCAGCTTAGAAGGGGTCCAGTACTTC
CASSLEGVQYF
>.|TRBJ2-7|TRBV7-9|many|12
TGTGCCAGCAGCTTAGGGTCGCGGAAGCAGTACTTC
CASSLGSRKQYF
>.|TRBJ1-4|TRBV12-3/TRBV12-4|few|14
TGTGCCAGCAGTTTTGGGTTCTCTAATGAAAAACTGTTTTTT
CASSFGFSNEKLFF
>.|TRBJ2-5|TRBV6-2/TRBV6-3|.|16
TGTGCCAGCAGCTTTCCTGGGACATCAGTTTGGGAGACCCAGTACTTC
CASSFPGTSVWETQYF
>.|TRBJ1-1|TRBV20-1|few|16
TGCAGTGCTAGAGATTTGGCCTCTGTAAGGAACACTGAAGCTTTCTTT
CSARDLASVRNTEAFF
>.|TRBJ2-2|TRBV7-8|many|14
TGTGCCAGCAGCTCCCGGACGGGGACCGGGGAGCTGTTTTTT
CASSSRTGTGELFF
>.|TRBJ2-4|TRBV7-9|.|18
TGTGCCAGCAGCTTAGGGGGGGGCGGCAGGATCGATGAAAACATTCAGTACTTC
CASSLGGGGRIDENIQYF
>TRBD1|TRBJ1-1|TRBV7-2|few|17
TGTGCCAGCAGCTCCGGGCGGGACAGGGGCCTGAACACTGAAGCTTTCTTT
CASSSGRDRGLNTEAFF
>.|TRBJ2-1|TRBV27|many|14
TGTGCCAGCAGTTTTCGGACTACTAACAATGAGCAGTTCTTC
CASSFRTTNNEQFF
>TRBD1|TRBJ1-3|TRBV6-5|few|13
TGTGCCACAGGGACAGGGGCTGGAAACACCATATATTTT
CATGTGAGNTIYF
>.|TRBJ2-1|TRBV29-1|.|13
TGCAGCGTTGACACGGGGAACTACAATGAGCAGTTCTTC
CSVDTGNYNEQFF
>TRBD2|TRBJ2-2|TRBV4-1|many|17
TGCGCCAGCAGCCCCTCTCGGGCGGGGGGGCAGGCCGGGGAGCTGTTTTTT
CASSPSRAGGQAGELFF
>TRBD1|TRBJ2-5|TRBV12-3/TRBV12-4|few|12
TGTGCCAGCAGTCCGACAGGGGGGACCCAGTACTTC
CASSPTGGTQYF
>.|TRBJ2-2|TRBV7-8|.|16
TGTGCCAGCAGCTTAGTTGGTATCTTGAACACCGGGGAGCTGTTTTTT
CASSLVGILNTGELFF
>TRBD2|TRBJ2-3|TRBV28|.|18
TGTGCCAGCAGTTCGTGGGTGGCTAGCGGGGGGAAAACAGATACGCAGTATTTT
CASSSWVASGGKTDTQYF
>.|TRBJ2-5|TRBV20-1|.|14
TGCAGTGCCCTTGGGGGATTGATTTTTGAGACCCAGTACTTC
CSALGGLIFETQYF
>.|TRBJ1-5|TRBV28|few|15
TGTGCCAGCAGTTTAGTTATGGGTAGCAATCAGCCCCAGCATTTT
CASSLVMGSNQPQHF
>TRBD1|TRBJ2-2|TRBV13|few|16
TGTGCCAGCAGCTCCGGGACAGGGCTGAACACCGGGGAGCTGTTTTTT
CASSSGTGLNTGELFF
>.|TRBJ1-6|TRBV28|many|16
TGTGCCAGCAGTTTCCCAGGGGCAGAGTGGAATTCACCCCTCCACTTT
CASSFPGAEWNSPLHF
>.|TRBJ1-5|TRBV2|.|15
TGTGCCAGCACCCGGGACGGAGGCGCGAATCAGCCCCAGCATTTT
CASTRDGGANQPQHF
>.|TRBJ2-3|TRBV6-2/TRBV6-3|many|14
TGTGCCAGCAGTTACGGGACACCCACAGATACGCAGTATTTT
CASSYGTPTDTQYF
>.|TRBJ2-1|TRBV7-2|many|16
TGTGCCAGCAGCTTAAGGGGGGACCACCTAAGGAATGAGCAGTTCTTC
CASSLRGDHLRNEQFF
>.|TRBJ1-2|TRBV6-5|.|14
TGTGCCAGCAGTTACCACTCTTCCGACTATGGCTACACCTTC
CASSYHSSDYGYTF
>TRBD1|TRBJ2-1|TRBV10-3|.|16
TGTGCCATCAGTGACCCCGGGACAGGCTACGACAATGAGCAGTTCTTC
CAISDPGTGYDNEQFF
>.|TRBJ1-6|TRBV7-8|many|14
TGTGCCAGCAGCTTACGGGGGGCCTATTCACCCCTCCACTTT
CASSLRGAYSPLHF
>.|TRBJ2-2|TRBV25-1|few|15
TGTGCCAGCAGTGAAAGGGGGACACTAGCCGGGGAGCTGTTTTTT
CASSERGTLAGELFF
>.|TRBJ1-6|TRBV28|many|17
TGTGCCAGCAGTTCCCCCGGGGATTCCAAGTCACATTCACCCCTCCACTTT
CASSSPGDSKSHSPLHF
>.|TRBJ2-5|TRBV6-2/TRBV6-3|.|14
TGTGCCAGCAGTGAGACCACTCCGGGGGAGACCCAGTACTTC
CASSETTPGETQYF
>.|TRBJ2-1|TRBV12-3/TRBV12-4|.|13
TGTGCCAGCGGGGCCCAGGACGGCAATGAGCAGTTCTTC
CASGAQDGNEQFF
>TRBD1|TRBJ1-1|TRBV27|few|14
TGTGCCAGCAGTCTCATGGGGACAGGGACTGAAGCTTTCTTT
CASSLMGTGTEAFF
>TRBD1|TRBJ1-1|TRBV20-1|few|15
TGCAGTGCTTTCGACAGGGTCGGATTGAACACTGAAGCTTTCTTT
CSAFDRVGLNTEAFF
>TRBD1|TRBJ1-1|TRBV15|few|14
TGTGCCACCAGCAGAGGAACAGGGGTTACTGAAGCTTTCTTT
CATSRGTGVTEAFF
>.|TRBJ2-2|TRBV20-1|.|13
TGCAGTGCTAGAGATTGGGCCACCGGGGAGCTGTTTTTT
CSARDWATGELFF
>.|TRBJ2-7|TRBV14|.|15
TGTGCCAGCAGCCCTGGGAGTGAAAGCTCCTACGAGCAGTACTTC
CASSPGSESSYEQYF
>.|TRBJ2-1|TRBV7-9|many|18
TGTGCCAGCAGCGTGCCGGAGGGGCCCGTGACCTCCTACAATGAGCAGTTCTTC
CASSVPEGPVTSYNEQFF
>.|TRBJ2-7|TRBV6-6|few|11
TGTGCCAGCACCTCCTCGGGCGAGCAGTACTTC
CASTSSGEQYF
>.|TRBJ1-3|TRBV29-1|few|14
TGCAGCGTTGAAAGGTCTGGGTCTGGAAACACCATATATTTT
CSVERSGSGNTIYF
>.|TRBJ2-4|TRBV10-3|.|17
TGTGCCATCAGTCCCTCCGGGAGCGGTGGAGCCAAAAAGATTCAGTACTTC
CAISPSGSGGAKKIQYF
>.|TRBJ2-2|TRBV28|few|16
TGTGCCAGCAGTCCCGACACATACTTGAACACCGGGGAGCTGTTTTTT
CASSPDTYLNTGELFF
>TRBD1|TRBJ2-3|TRBV20-1|.|15
TGCAGTGCTAGAGAGGACAGGGGCCCCACAGATACGCAGTATTTT
CSAREDRGPTDTQYF
>.|TRBJ2-1|TRBV6-5|many|16
TGTGCCAGCAGTTACTCGACAGTCGGTTCCTACAATGAGCAGTTCTTC
CASSYSTVGSYNEQFF
>.|TRBJ1-5|TRBV7-6|.|18
TGTGCCAGCAGCTTAGACTTGGGTAGGGCCCGGGGCAATCAGCCCCAGCATTTT
CASSLDLGRARGNQPQHF
>TRBD1|TRBJ2-1|TRBV7-7|few|18
TGTGCTAGCAGCTCCCGGACAGGGGGCCCGAGCTCCTACAATGAGCAGTTCTTC
CASSSRTGGPSSYNEQFF
>.|TRBJ2-1|TRBV19|.|16
TGTGCCAGTAGTATAAGGGTAGGGGGGGTTAACAATGAGCAGTTCTTC
CASSIRVGGVNNEQFF
>.|TRBJ1-1|TRBV11-2|.|12
TGTGCCAGCACCCTTAGATCGGGGTTAGCTTTCTTT
CASTLRSGLAFF
>.|TRBJ2-5|TRBV7-9|many|14
TGTGCCAGCAGCCCAAGGGACTTCCAAGAGACCCAGTACTTC
CASSPRDFQETQYF
>TRBD2|TRBJ2-1|TRBV11-2|.|15
TGTGCCAGGAGACAGACTAGCGGGGGGTATAATGAGCAGTTCTTC
CARRQTSGGYNEQFF
>.|TRBJ1-4|TRBV28|many|14
TGTGCCAGCAGTTTCCCGGGGGCTGGGGAAAAACTGTTTTTT
CASSFPGAGEKLFF
>TRBD2|TRBJ2-5|TRBV6-5|few|16
TGTGCCAGCAGTGATCGGGGAAGCGGGGCACAAGAGACCCAGTACTTC
CASSDRGSGAQETQYF